This TCR beta chain derives from a study of T cells after yellow fever vaccination. The CDR3 covers 13 residues. Germline lookup yields CDR1 SQVTM and CDR2 ANQGSEA. The germline V and J ends were trimmed by 3 bases and 3 bases, with 12 bases remaining between them. For TCR, cDNA came from 5'RACE template switching, which added a universal primer site and UMIs. TCRdb reprocessed the 5' RACE reads with MiXCR, giving one entry per CDR3 protein. Of some 400,000 distinct CDR3 sequences in the sample, 15% to 20% were seen once. The J gene is TRBJ2-7, the V gene TRBV29-1; no clear D. The origin of this receptor is a man aged 18 to 30 who received the YFV17D yellow fever vaccine. The starting material was PBMCs, obtained before the yellow fever booster vaccination. Here the CDR3 DNA reads TGCAGCGTTGATAAGGGCAAAGGCTACGAGCAGTACTTC. Translation gives CSVDKGKGYEQYF.